The rows below give T cell receptor beta chains drawn from one sample of a study of shared clonotypes between healthy human individuals. The protocol was immunoSEQ multiplex PCR, while the TCRdb copy is restricted to in-frame clones and leaves out a portion. The repertoire has 2 million or so clones, 90% to 95% of them found once; the top ten carry more than 0.1%. Material: naive CD4+ T cells sorted from blood. All receptors derive from a young man in good health. Both conserved end residues are part of each CDR3. The D gene is left open where the match is weak. For some rows the clone size is stated as once, few or many, or as a class when expanded; others skip it.

d_call,clone_size,j_call,v_call,cdr3_nt,cdr3_aa
-,once,TRBJ2-1,TRBV10-3,TGTGCCATCAGTGGCACCCGATCTGGGAATGAGCAGTTCTTC,CAISGTRSGNEQFF
-,-,TRBJ2-1,TRBV5-1,TGCGCCAGCAGCTTGGTACAGGCTGAGCAGTTCTTC,CASSLVQAEQFF
TRBD2,-,TRBJ2-3,TRBV11-2,TGTGCCAGCAGCTTAGAAATAGATAGCGGGGGGGTGACTAGCACAGATACGCAGTATTTT,CASSLEIDSGGVTSTDTQYF
-,-,TRBJ1-3,TRBV7-2,TGTGCCAGCAGCTTAGTTACAATAGGGAAAAAGGGAAACACCATATATTTT,CASSLVTIGKKGNTIYF
-,-,TRBJ2-1,TRBV7-2,TGTGCCAGCAGCTTAGAGGCAGGGAGGAATGAGCAGTTCTTC,CASSLEAGRNEQFF
-,-,TRBJ2-3,TRBV5-1,TGCGCCAGCAGCTTAGGCGATCGCACAGATACGCGGTATTTT,CASSLGDRTDTRYF
-,-,TRBJ1-5,TRBV6-1,TGTGCCAGCAGTGATTTACATCAGCCCCAGCATTTT,CASSDLHQPQHF
-,-,TRBJ2-4,TRBV11-2,TGTGCCAGCAGCTCACCCACCAAAAACATTCAGTACTTC,CASSSPTKNIQYF
-,once,TRBJ1-2,TRBV2,TGTGCCAGCAGGCTAGGGTATTTCGACTATGGCTACACCTTC,CASRLGYFDYGYTF
TRBD2,once,TRBJ2-3,TRBV6-1,TGTGCCAGCAGTGAAGTACCTAGCGGGGGTAGCACAGATACGCAGTATTTT,CASSEVPSGGSTDTQYF
-,-,TRBJ2-7,TRBV2,TGTGCCAGCCACAGAAGGCTACTCTACGAGCAGTACTTC,CASHRRLLYEQYF
-,-,TRBJ1-4,TRBV18,TGTGCCAGCTCACCCTTAGCTGCAACTAATGAAAAACTGTTTTTT,CASSPLAATNEKLFF
TRBD1,once,TRBJ2-2,TRBV7-7,TGTGCTAGCAGCTTACTCGGGACAGGGACCGGGGAGCTGTTTTTT,CASSLLGTGTGELFF
TRBD2,-,TRBJ2-3,TRBV6-4,TGTGCCAGCCTTAGCGGGAGGGGGACAGATACGCAGTATTTT,CASLSGRGTDTQYF
-,-,TRBJ2-1,TRBV5-6,TGTGCCAGCAGCCTCAACTATAGGGGCTCCTACAATGAGCAGTTCTTC,CASSLNYRGSYNEQFF
-,-,TRBJ2-2,TRBV5-4,TGTGCCAGCAGCTCCGCCCGGGGGGCGAGGTACACCGGGGAGCTGTTTTTT,CASSSARGARYTGELFF
-,-,TRBJ2-1,TRBV20-1,TGCAGTGCTAGGCCCGGGAATGAGCAGTTCTTC,CSARPGNEQFF
-,-,TRBJ1-5,TRBV7-2,TGTGCCAGCAGCCGACTTGGAGAGGGGTGGAGAAATCAGCCCCAGCATTTT,CASSRLGEGWRNQPQHF